A selection of T cell receptor beta chains follows, all from one sample in a study of blood T cell repertoires in COVID-19. TCRdb's copy holds only in-frame clones and misses some; the assay was immunoSEQ multiplex PCR. Of roughly 260,000 clones detected, about nine tenths appear once; the ten largest clones hold roughly 2.6%. The sample comprised PBMCs or T cells enriched from blood (not recorded which). These TCRs come from a woman between 18 and 29 years old who had recovered from COVID-19. The CDR3 runs from the conserved cysteine through the conserved F or W. Fields, in order: clone size, J gene, D gene, V gene, CDR3 length, CDR3 DNA, CDR3 protein. The D gene is left open where the match is weak. Clone size appears in some rows only: once, few, many, or a class for an expanded clone.

abundance: -; j_gene: TRBJ2-1; d_gene: TRBD2; v_gene: TRBV11-2; len: 15; CDR3nt: TGTGCCAGCAGCTTTGGTGGGAGGGCCGGTCGTGAGCAGTTCTTC; CDR3aa: CASSFGGRAGREQFF
abundance: -; j_gene: TRBJ1-4; d_gene: -; v_gene: TRBV7-6; len: 15; CDR3nt: TGTGCCAGCAGCTTATCGGTGGGGGAGGATGAAAAACTGTTTTTT; CDR3aa: CASSLSVGEDEKLFF
abundance: -; j_gene: TRBJ1-2; d_gene: TRBD1; v_gene: TRBV7-8; len: 15; CDR3nt: TGTGCCAGCAGCTTAGCTCCGGACAGGGGTTATGGCTACACCTTC; CDR3aa: CASSLAPDRGYGYTF
abundance: -; j_gene: TRBJ1-1; d_gene: -; v_gene: TRBV6-2/TRBV6-3; len: 13; CDR3nt: TGTGCCAGCAGTTACATTAGGAACACTGAAGCTTTCTTT; CDR3aa: CASSYIRNTEAFF
abundance: -; j_gene: TRBJ2-7; d_gene: TRBD1; v_gene: TRBV7-9; len: 13; CDR3nt: TGTGCCAGCAGCCGGGACAGAAAATACGAGCAGTACTTC; CDR3aa: CASSRDRKYEQYF
abundance: -; j_gene: TRBJ1-3; d_gene: -; v_gene: TRBV14; len: 16; CDR3nt: TGTGCCAGCAGCAATGCCAGGGGTTCCGACGGAAACACCATATATTTT; CDR3aa: CASSNARGSDGNTIYF
abundance: -; j_gene: TRBJ1-2; d_gene: TRBD1; v_gene: TRBV9; len: 18; CDR3nt: TGTGCCAGCAGCGTTCATCCTACACGGGACAGGGTGAACTATGGCTACACCTTC; CDR3aa: CASSVHPTRDRVNYGYTF
abundance: once; j_gene: TRBJ1-2; d_gene: TRBD1; v_gene: TRBV6-5; len: 14; CDR3nt: TGTGCCAGCAGCCCAGGGGGCAATCTTTATGGCTACACCTTC; CDR3aa: CASSPGGNLYGYTF
abundance: -; j_gene: TRBJ2-3; d_gene: -; v_gene: TRBV2; len: 10; CDR3nt: TGTGCAACAGCAGGGGATACGCAGTATTTT; CDR3aa: CATAGDTQYF
abundance: -; j_gene: TRBJ1-4; d_gene: -; v_gene: TRBV6-1; len: 17; CDR3nt: TGTGCCAGCAGTGATAGGGGGACATTTGCAACTAATGAAAAACTGTTTTTT; CDR3aa: CASSDRGTFATNEKLFF
abundance: -; j_gene: TRBJ2-3; d_gene: -; v_gene: TRBV2; len: 14; CDR3nt: TGTGCCAGCAGTGAGACGGGAGCCACAGATACGCAGTATTTT; CDR3aa: CASSETGATDTQYF
abundance: few; j_gene: TRBJ1-3; d_gene: -; v_gene: TRBV7-9; len: 17; CDR3nt: TGTGCCAGCAGCCAGAACCCAGCAGGCGTCTCTGGAAACACCATATATTTT; CDR3aa: CASSQNPAGVSGNTIYF
abundance: -; j_gene: TRBJ2-7; d_gene: -; v_gene: TRBV20-1; len: 12; CDR3nt: TGCAGTGCTAGTCAACAGACCTACGAGCAGTACTTC; CDR3aa: CSASQQTYEQYF
abundance: once; j_gene: TRBJ1-1; d_gene: -; v_gene: TRBV7-2; len: 14; CDR3nt: TGTGCCAGCAGCTTCCGGACAGTGAACACTGAAGCTTTCTTT; CDR3aa: CASSFRTVNTEAFF
abundance: -; j_gene: TRBJ2-7; d_gene: TRBD2; v_gene: TRBV2; len: 15; CDR3nt: TGTGCCAGCAGCGCCACAACGGGACTAGGCTACGAGCAGTACTTC; CDR3aa: CASSATTGLGYEQYF
abundance: -; j_gene: TRBJ2-3; d_gene: TRBD2; v_gene: TRBV5-1; len: 15; CDR3nt: TGCGCCAGCAGCTTACTAGCGGGGGGCCCAGATACGCAGTATTTT; CDR3aa: CASSLLAGGPDTQYF
abundance: -; j_gene: TRBJ2-1; d_gene: TRBD2; v_gene: TRBV3-1/TRBV3-2; len: 18; CDR3nt: TGTGCCAGCAGCCAAGATCGGGCTAGCGGGAGCTCCTACAATGAGCAGTTCTTC; CDR3aa: CASSQDRASGSSYNEQFF
abundance: -; j_gene: TRBJ2-7; d_gene: -; v_gene: TRBV7-2; len: 14; CDR3nt: TGTGCCAGCAGCTTAGCGGGGGGTTCCTACGAGCAGTACTTC; CDR3aa: CASSLAGGSYEQYF
abundance: -; j_gene: TRBJ1-2; d_gene: -; v_gene: TRBV11-3; len: 16; CDR3nt: TGTGCCAGCAGCTTAGACGCTGGAGGGGCCGGCTATGGCTACACCTTC; CDR3aa: CASSLDAGGAGYGYTF
abundance: -; j_gene: TRBJ2-1; d_gene: TRBD2; v_gene: TRBV2; len: 15; CDR3nt: TGTGCCAGCGGAGGGGGCGGGAGGGCCCTTGTTGAGCAGTTCTTC; CDR3aa: CASGGGGRALVEQFF
abundance: -; j_gene: TRBJ2-1; d_gene: TRBD2; v_gene: TRBV5-1; len: 16; CDR3nt: TGCGCCAGCAGCCCTTTTAGCGGGAGATCGTACAATGAGCAGTTCTTC; CDR3aa: CASSPFSGRSYNEQFF
abundance: -; j_gene: TRBJ2-1; d_gene: -; v_gene: TRBV5-4; len: 16; CDR3nt: TGTGCCAGCAGCTTCTCAGGGCACGCTCGGTACAATGAGCAGTTCTTC; CDR3aa: CASSFSGHARYNEQFF
abundance: -; j_gene: TRBJ1-1; d_gene: -; v_gene: TRBV15; len: 15; CDR3nt: TGTGCCACCAGCAGCCGTCAGGTGGGCTATGCTGAAGCTTTCTTT; CDR3aa: CATSSRQVGYAEAFF
abundance: few; j_gene: TRBJ1-1; d_gene: -; v_gene: TRBV25-1; len: 12; CDR3nt: TGTGCCAGCAGTTACGGGAACACTGAAGCTTTCTTT; CDR3aa: CASSYGNTEAFF
abundance: -; j_gene: TRBJ2-1; d_gene: -; v_gene: TRBV3-1/TRBV3-2; len: 15; CDR3nt: TGTGCCAGCAGACCTTGGGCATCCTCCTACAATGAGCAGTTCTTC; CDR3aa: CASRPWASSYNEQFF
abundance: -; j_gene: TRBJ1-2; d_gene: -; v_gene: TRBV30; len: 14; CDR3nt: TGTGCCTGGACTCCCAGGGTGCCGAACTATGGCTACACCTTC; CDR3aa: CAWTPRVPNYGYTF
abundance: -; j_gene: TRBJ1-5; d_gene: -; v_gene: TRBV5-8; len: 16; CDR3nt: TGTGCCAGCAGCTTTTATGGAGGGGAAAGCAATCAGCCCCAGCATTTT; CDR3aa: CASSFYGGESNQPQHF
abundance: -; j_gene: TRBJ1-2; d_gene: TRBD1; v_gene: TRBV6-5; len: 13; CDR3nt: TGTGCCAGCAGAATAGGACAGGGGAACGGCTACACCTTC; CDR3aa: CASRIGQGNGYTF
abundance: -; j_gene: TRBJ2-3; d_gene: TRBD2; v_gene: TRBV7-2; len: 14; CDR3nt: TGTGCCAGCAGCTCCCCTAGCGGGGGAGATACGCAGTATTTT; CDR3aa: CASSSPSGGDTQYF
abundance: -; j_gene: TRBJ1-2; d_gene: -; v_gene: TRBV5-8; len: 12; CDR3nt: TGTGCCAGCAGCTTGGGAGGCTATGGCTACACCTTC; CDR3aa: CASSLGGYGYTF
abundance: once; j_gene: TRBJ2-1; d_gene: TRBD2; v_gene: TRBV6-1; len: 21; CDR3nt: TGTGCCAGCAGTGAACCTTTAGACCGAAATAGCGGGAGGGCCACGGAAAATGAGCAGTTCTTC; CDR3aa: CASSEPLDRNSGRATENEQFF
abundance: once; j_gene: TRBJ2-7; d_gene: TRBD2; v_gene: TRBV4-1; len: 19; CDR3nt: TGCGCCAGCAGCCCCTCCTTGGCGGGAGGGCCTAGGGGCTTTTACGAGCAGTACTTC; CDR3aa: CASSPSLAGGPRGFYEQYF
abundance: once; j_gene: TRBJ2-1; d_gene: -; v_gene: TRBV4-2; len: 14; CDR3nt: TGTGCCAGCAGCCAAGATCGGACAGACAATGAGCAGTTCTTC; CDR3aa: CASSQDRTDNEQFF
abundance: -; j_gene: TRBJ2-3; d_gene: -; v_gene: TRBV11-2; len: 15; CDR3nt: TGTGCCAGCAGCGCAAAATGGGGCCGCACAGATACGCAGTATTTT; CDR3aa: CASSAKWGRTDTQYF
abundance: -; j_gene: TRBJ2-7; d_gene: -; v_gene: TRBV7-8; len: 13; CDR3nt: TGTGCCAGCAGCCCCGAAGCGGGCTACGAGCAGTACTTC; CDR3aa: CASSPEAGYEQYF
abundance: -; j_gene: TRBJ1-1; d_gene: -; v_gene: TRBV28; len: 15; CDR3nt: TGTGCCAGCAGTGCTCAACCGACAGGGAACACTGAAGCTTTCTTT; CDR3aa: CASSAQPTGNTEAFF
abundance: -; j_gene: TRBJ2-3; d_gene: TRBD2; v_gene: TRBV7-3; len: 16; CDR3nt: TGTGCCAGCAGCTCTCCGGGACTAGCGGGATCAGATACGCAGTATTTT; CDR3aa: CASSSPGLAGSDTQYF
abundance: -; j_gene: TRBJ2-1; d_gene: TRBD1; v_gene: TRBV6-5; len: 14; CDR3nt: TGTGCCAGCATTCAGACAGGGGCCAATTGTGAGCAGTTCTTC; CDR3aa: CASIQTGANCEQFF
abundance: -; j_gene: TRBJ2-2; d_gene: -; v_gene: TRBV10-2; len: 13; CDR3nt: TGCGCCAGCAGTGAGCCAGTATCCGGGGAGCTGTTTTTT; CDR3aa: CASSEPVSGELFF
abundance: -; j_gene: TRBJ2-1; d_gene: TRBD2; v_gene: TRBV24-1; len: 15; CDR3nt: TGTGCCACCAGTGATTCCAGCGGGGGTCACAATGAGCAGTTCTTC; CDR3aa: CATSDSSGGHNEQFF
abundance: -; j_gene: TRBJ1-1; d_gene: -; v_gene: TRBV19; len: 17; CDR3nt: TGTGCCAGTAGTATTCGGCTTTGGGGCCATCTGAACACTGAAGCTTTCTTT; CDR3aa: CASSIRLWGHLNTEAFF
abundance: -; j_gene: TRBJ2-7; d_gene: TRBD1; v_gene: TRBV28; len: 13; CDR3nt: TGTGCCAGCCGACGACAGGGTACCTACGAGCAGTACTTC; CDR3aa: CASRRQGTYEQYF